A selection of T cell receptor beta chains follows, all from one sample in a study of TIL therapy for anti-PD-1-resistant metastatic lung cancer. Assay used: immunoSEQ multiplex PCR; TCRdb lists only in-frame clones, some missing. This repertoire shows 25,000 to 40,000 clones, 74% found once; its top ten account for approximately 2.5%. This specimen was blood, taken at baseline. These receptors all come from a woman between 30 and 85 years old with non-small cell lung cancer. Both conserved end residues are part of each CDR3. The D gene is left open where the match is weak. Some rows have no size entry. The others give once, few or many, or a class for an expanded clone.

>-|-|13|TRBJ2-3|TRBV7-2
CASSLPGADTQYF
TGTGCCAGCAGCCTCCCGGGGGCAGATACGCAGTATTTT
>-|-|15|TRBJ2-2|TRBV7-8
CASSPIGLNTGELFF
TGTGCCAGCAGCCCCATCGGGCTGAACACCGGGGAGCTGTTTTTT
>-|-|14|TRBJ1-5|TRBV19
CASKEGSSNQPQHF
TGTGCCAGTAAGGAGGGGAGTAGCAATCAGCCCCAGCATTTT
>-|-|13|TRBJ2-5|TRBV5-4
CASSRDSQETQYF
TGTGCCAGCAGCCGTGACAGCCAAGAGACCCAGTACTTC
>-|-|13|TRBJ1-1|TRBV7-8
CASSRTTNTEAFF
TGTGCCAGCAGCCGGACAACGAACACTGAAGCTTTCTTT
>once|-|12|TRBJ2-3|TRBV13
CASSKARMTQYF
TGTGCCAGCAGCAAAGCAAGAATGACGCAGTATTTT
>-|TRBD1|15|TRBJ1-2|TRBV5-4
CASSPNAGGFYGYTF
TGTGCCAGCAGCCCAAACGCAGGGGGATTCTATGGCTACACCTTC
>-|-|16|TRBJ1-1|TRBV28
CASSFLRGGLNTEAFF
TGTGCCAGCAGTTTTTTGCGGGGGGGGCTGAACACTGAAGCTTTCTTT
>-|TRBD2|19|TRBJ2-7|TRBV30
CAWSRRSGLAGVITYEQYF
TGTGCCTGGAGTCGTCGGTCTGGGCTAGCGGGAGTAATAACCTACGAGCAGTACTTC
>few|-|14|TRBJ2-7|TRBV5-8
CASSLGASRYEQYF
TGTGCCAGCAGCTTGGGGGCAAGTCGCTACGAGCAGTACTTC
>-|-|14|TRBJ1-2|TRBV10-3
CAISLDRTNYGYTF
TGTGCCATCAGTTTGGACAGAACTAACTATGGCTACACCTTC
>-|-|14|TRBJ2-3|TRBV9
CASSVGSGADTQYF
TGTGCCAGCAGCGTAGGTTCCGGAGCAGATACGCAGTATTTT
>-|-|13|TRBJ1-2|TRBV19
CASSVQGAYGYTF
TGTGCCAGTTCGGTACAGGGAGCCTATGGCTACACCTTC
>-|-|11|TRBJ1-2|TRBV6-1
CASSRDSVYTF
TGTGCCAGCAGTCGAGACAGTGTCTACACCTTC
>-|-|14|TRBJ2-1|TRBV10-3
CAANRDANYNEQFF
TGTGCCGCCAATCGGGACGCGAACTACAATGAGCAGTTCTTC
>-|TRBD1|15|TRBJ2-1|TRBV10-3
CAIGPRGPTYNEQFF
TGTGCCATCGGCCCCAGGGGGCCAACCTACAATGAGCAGTTCTTC
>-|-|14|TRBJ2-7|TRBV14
CASSYRLGAYEQYF
TGTGCCAGCAGTTACAGGCTGGGGGCCTACGAGCAGTACTTC
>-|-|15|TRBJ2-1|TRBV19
CASSIDGGSSNEQFF
TGTGCCAGTAGTATAGACGGGGGTTCCTCCAATGAGCAGTTCTTC
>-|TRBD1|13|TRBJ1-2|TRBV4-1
CASSLTGEWGYTF
TGCGCCAGCAGCCTAACAGGGGAGTGGGGCTACACCTTC
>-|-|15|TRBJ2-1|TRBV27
CATLREVQGYNEQFF
TGTGCCACCCTAAGGGAAGTCCAGGGATACAATGAGCAGTTCTTC
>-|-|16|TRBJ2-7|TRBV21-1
CASRKTFFPRAYEQYF
TGTGCCAGCAGGAAGACCTTTTTCCCAAGAGCCTACGAGCAGTACTTC
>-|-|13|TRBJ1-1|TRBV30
CAWSVRKNTEAFF
TGTGCCTGGAGTGTCAGGAAGAACACTGAAGCTTTCTTT
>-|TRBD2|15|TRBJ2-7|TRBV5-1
CASSNSGSPSYEQYF
TGCGCCAGCAGCAATAGCGGGAGTCCCTCCTACGAGCAGTACTTC
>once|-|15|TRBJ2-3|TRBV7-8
CASSFNPTLTDTQYF
TGTGCCAGCAGCTTCAACCCGACTCTGACAGATACGCAGTATTTT
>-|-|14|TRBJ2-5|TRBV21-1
CASSKEGIKRTQYF
TGTGCCAGCAGCAAAGAGGGAATCAAGAGGACCCAGTACTTC
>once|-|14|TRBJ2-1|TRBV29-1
CSVESQGGGNEQFF
TGCAGCGTTGAGTCCCAAGGTGGAGGAAATGAGCAGTTCTTC
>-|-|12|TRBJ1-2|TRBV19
CASSIGTRGYTF
TGTGCCAGTAGTATTGGGACTCGGGGCTACACCTTC
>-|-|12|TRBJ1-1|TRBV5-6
CASSLAGGNAFF
TGTGCCAGCAGCTTGGCCGGTGGGAATGCTTTCTTT
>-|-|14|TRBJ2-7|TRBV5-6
CASSPGAGYKEQYF
TGTGCCAGCAGCCCGGGGGCGGGGTATAAAGAGCAGTACTTC
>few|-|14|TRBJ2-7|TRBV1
CTSSHGGGGYEQYF
TGCACCAGCAGCCATGGCGGGGGAGGCTACGAGCAGTACTTC
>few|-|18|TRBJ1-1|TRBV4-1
CASGFSLGVIAGDTEAFF
TGCGCCAGCGGCTTTTCCCTAGGGGTAATAGCAGGAGACACTGAAGCTTTCTTT
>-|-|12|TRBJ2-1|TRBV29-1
CSVEIPGNEQFF
TGCAGCGTTGAGATACCAGGTAACGAGCAGTTCTTC
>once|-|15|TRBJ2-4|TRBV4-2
CASSQEAGAKNIQYF
TGTGCCAGCAGCCAAGAGGCAGGGGCCAAAAACATTCAGTACTTC
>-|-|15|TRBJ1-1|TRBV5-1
CASSRKGGKDTEAFF
TGCGCCAGCAGCCGAAAGGGGGGCAAAGACACTGAAGCTTTCTTT
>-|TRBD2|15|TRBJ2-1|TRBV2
CASSESSGNYNEQFF
TGTGCCAGCAGTGAATCTAGCGGGAACTACAATGAGCAGTTCTTC
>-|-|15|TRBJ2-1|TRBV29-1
CSVEGAGPSYNEQFF
TGCAGCGTTGAAGGGGCGGGTCCCTCCTACAATGAGCAGTTCTTC
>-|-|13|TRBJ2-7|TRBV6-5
CASSYRGLIEQYF
TGTGCCAGCAGTTACCGGGGACTTATCGAGCAGTACTTC
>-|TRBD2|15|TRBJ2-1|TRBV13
CASSFQTSGTDEQFF
TGTGCCAGCAGTTTCCAGACTAGCGGGACTGATGAGCAGTTCTTC
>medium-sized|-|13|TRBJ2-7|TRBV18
CASSLLPTYEQYF
TGTGCCAGCTCACTCCTCCCAACCTACGAGCAGTACTTC
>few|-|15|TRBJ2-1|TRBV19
CASSIWRDAYNEQFF
TGTGCCAGTAGTATATGGCGGGACGCCTACAATGAGCAGTTCTTC
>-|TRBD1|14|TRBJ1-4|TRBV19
CASSTDRGREKLFF
TGTGCCAGTAGTACTGACAGGGGGCGAGAAAAACTGTTTTTT
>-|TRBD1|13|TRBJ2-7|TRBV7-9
CASSLPGTDEQYF
TGTGCCAGCAGTCTTCCCGGGACAGACGAGCAGTACTTC
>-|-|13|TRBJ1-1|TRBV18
CASSPGRDAEAFF
TGTGCCAGCTCACCAGGCAGGGACGCTGAAGCTTTCTTT
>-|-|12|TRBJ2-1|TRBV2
CASGLEINEQFF
TGTGCCAGCGGCCTAGAAATTAATGAGCAGTTCTTC
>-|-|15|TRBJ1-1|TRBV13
CASSLFTGGDTEAFF
TGTGCCAGCAGCTTATTTACAGGTGGGGACACTGAAGCTTTCTTT
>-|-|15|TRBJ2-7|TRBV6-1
CASSEAQWGPYEQYF
TGTGCCAGCAGTGAAGCTCAGTGGGGACCCTACGAGCAGTACTTC
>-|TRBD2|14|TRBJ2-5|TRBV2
CASRLAGGGETQYF
TGTGCCAGCCGGCTAGCGGGAGGGGGAGAGACCCAGTACTTC
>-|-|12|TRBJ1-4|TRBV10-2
CASSVPGEKLFF
TGCGCCAGCAGTGTCCCGGGAGAAAAACTGTTTTTT
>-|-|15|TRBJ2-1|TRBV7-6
CASIQEEGPYNEQFF
TGTGCCAGCATCCAGGAAGAGGGCCCCTACAATGAGCAGTTCTTC
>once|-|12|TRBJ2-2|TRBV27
CASSPPPGELFF
TGTGCCAGCAGTCCCCCCCCGGGGGAGCTGTTTTTT
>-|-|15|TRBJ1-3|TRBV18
CASSPSASSGNTIYF
TGTGCCAGCTCACCATCCGCGAGCTCTGGAAACACCATATATTTT
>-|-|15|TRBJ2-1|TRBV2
CATQQGLISYNEQFF
TGTGCCACCCAACAGGGACTCATCTCCTACAATGAGCAGTTCTTC
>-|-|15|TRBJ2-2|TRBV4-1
CASSPRDTITGELFF
TGCGCCAGCAGCCCGCGAGATACCATCACCGGGGAGCTGTTTTTT
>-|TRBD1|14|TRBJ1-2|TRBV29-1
CSVDGTGGGHGYTF
TGCAGCGTTGACGGGACAGGGGGCGGCCATGGCTACACCTTC
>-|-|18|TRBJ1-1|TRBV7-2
CASSLAYKVGDMNTEAFF
TGTGCCAGCAGCTTAGCGTACAAGGTGGGGGACATGAACACTGAAGCTTTCTTT
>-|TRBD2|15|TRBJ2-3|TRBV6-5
CASRLSGSQTDTQYF
TGTGCCAGCAGACTAAGCGGGAGTCAGACAGATACGCAGTATTTT
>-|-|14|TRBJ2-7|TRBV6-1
CAIRAPLSAYEQYF
TGTGCCATACGGGCGCCCCTATCTGCTTACGAGCAGTACTTC